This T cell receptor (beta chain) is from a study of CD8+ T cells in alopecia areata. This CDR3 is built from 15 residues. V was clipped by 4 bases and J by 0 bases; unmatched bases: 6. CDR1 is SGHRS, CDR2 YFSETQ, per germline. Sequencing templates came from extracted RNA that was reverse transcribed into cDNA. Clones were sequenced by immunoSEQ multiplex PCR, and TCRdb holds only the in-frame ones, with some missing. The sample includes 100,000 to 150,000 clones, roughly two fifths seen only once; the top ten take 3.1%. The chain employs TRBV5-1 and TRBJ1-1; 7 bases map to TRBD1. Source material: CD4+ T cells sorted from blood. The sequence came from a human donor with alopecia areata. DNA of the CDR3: TGCGCCAGCAGCCCTGGGACAGCAATGAACACTGAAGCTTTCTTT. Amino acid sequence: CASSPGTAMNTEAFF.